Following are 8 T cell receptor beta chains from one sample sequenced in a study of T cells after yellow fever vaccination. TCRdb independently ran MiXCR on the 5' RACE reads; one entry per CDR3 protein. The data contain 510,000 or so distinct CDR3 sequences, roughly 21% of them seen just once; the ten biggest clones take up over 11%. The material was PBMCs, obtained 15 days after the yellow fever booster vaccination. All receptors come from a man aged 25 to 45 who received the YFV17D yellow fever vaccine.

This clonotype came up a few times. The V gene is TRBV28, the J gene TRBJ2-5; no definite D call. CDR1 and CDR2 (germline): MDHEN, SYDVKM. This CDR3 spans 12 amino acids. The V gene lost 6 bases and the J gene lost 0 bases, with 5 bases spanning the gap. DNA of the CDR3: TGTGCCAGCAGGGGGTACCAAGAGACCCAGTACTTC. It specifies CASRGYQETQYF.

The rearrangement joins TRBV27 to TRBJ2-5, with 8 bases that match TRBD2. Per germline, CDR1 MNHEY and CDR2 SMNVEV (reference sequence). The V gene end was trimmed by 8 bases and the J gene end by 1 base; junction bases not matched to a gene: 9. This CDR3 spans 15 amino acids. In DNA form, the CDR3 reads TGTGCCAGCGGGTTGTGGGCGGGGGGCCAAGAGACCCAGTACTTC. Its translation is CASGLWAGGQETQYF.

The chain is built from TRBV12-3 or TRBV12-4 and TRBJ2-1; 8 bases are a match to TRBD2. This CDR3 spans 14 amino acids. V lost 6 bases, J lost 12 bases, and 13 bases stayed unmatched. CDR3 in amino acids: CASSPGSGGGGQFF. In DNA, the CDR3 is TGTGCCAGCAGCCCCGGGTCGGGGGGGGGTGGGCAGTTCTTC.

The CDR3 loop reads CSAREEIGASYEQYF. CDR3 nucleotides: TGCAGTGCTAGAGAAGAGATAGGGGCCTCCTACGAGCAGTACTTC. The rearrangement joins TRBV20-1 to TRBJ2-7; perhaps TRBD1 as D (5 bases). Germline CDR1 reads DFQATT; CDR2 reads SNEGSKA (reference sequence). V gave up 0 bases and J gave up 0 bases, with 12 bases separating them. The length of the CDR3 is 15 residues.

This rearrangement joins TRBV5-1 to TRBJ2-5; the D gene is possibly TRBD2 (5 bases). V shed 0 bases and J shed 0 bases, with 9 bases lying between them. This CDR3 region has 15 residues. Germline loops: CDR1 SGHRS, CDR2 YFSETQ. The CDR3 loop is CASSLEAGNQETQYF. CDR3 sequence (DNA): TGCGCCAGCAGCTTGGAGGCCGGGAACCAAGAGACCCAGTACTTC.

This clonotype appeared a few times. The rearrangement joins TRBV15 to TRBJ2-7; TRBD1 matches at 9 bases. V shed 0 bases and J 1 base; nucleotides not matched to a gene: 1. CDR3 size: 15 residues. Germline-derived CDR1 and CDR2 are LNHNV and YYDKDF (reference sequence). The CDR3 loop reads CATSRDGTGSYEQYF. CDR3 nucleotide sequence: TGTGCCACCAGCAGAGATGGGACAGGGTCCTACGAGCAGTACTTC.

This chain links TRBV7-2 with TRBJ1-1; TRBD1 is a possible D gene (5 bases). Trimming left V 4 bases short and J 1 base short, with 10 bases between. This CDR3 region has 14 residues. Germline values: CDR1 SGHTA, CDR2 FQGNSA. The CDR3 DNA sequence: TGTGCCAGCAGCTCCAGGGCCGCGAACACTGAAGCTTTCTTT. As protein: CASSSRAANTEAFF.

The chain's CDR3 is CASSLAQGLAGELFF. For the CDR3, the DNA is TGTGCCAGCAGCTTAGCTCAGGGGCTGGCCGGGGAGCTGTTTTTT. The chain joins TRBV7-8 to TRBJ2-2, with D possibly being TRBD1 (6 bases). Trimming stripped 0 bases from V and 6 bases from J, with 11 bases between. Germline CDR1 SGHVS, CDR2 FQNEAQ. The CDR3 runs 15 residues.